This is a list of T cell receptor beta chains from one sample in a study of T cell responses to AZD1222 COVID-19 vaccine. The repertoire was sequenced with immunoSEQ multiplex PCR; TCRdb's copy has only in-frame clones and lacks some. Altogether about 160,000 clones are present, roughly 94% being singletons, with the ten largest covering under 6%. The sequenced sample was peripheral blood, obtained 28 days after the second AZD1222 dose. All receptors come from an adult who received the AZD1222 COVID-19 vaccine. CDR3s include the opening cysteine and the closing phenylalanine or tryptophan. The D gene is left open where the match is weak. Clone sizes are given selectively: once, few, many, or a class where the clone is expanded.

>-|TRBV5-4|TRBJ2-4|15|-
TGTGCCAGCAGCCCTACAGCCGGGATTGGAAACATTCAGTACTTC
CASSPTAGIGNIQYF
>-|TRBV27|TRBJ2-2|14|-
TGTGCCAGCAGTTTATTGGCGGGTCACGGGGAGCTGTTTTTT
CASSLLAGHGELFF
>once|TRBV4-1|TRBJ2-7|15|TRBD1
TGCGCCAGCAGCCCTGTGGACAGGGGCTTCTACGAGCAGTACTTC
CASSPVDRGFYEQYF
>-|TRBV29-1|TRBJ1-1|12|-
TGCAGCGTTGAGCTCACAGGCGCTGAAGCTTTCTTT
CSVELTGAEAFF
>-|TRBV6-2/TRBV6-3|TRBJ1-2|15|-
TGTGCCAGCAGCAACGGGTGGTCCAGGGGAAATGGCTACACCTTC
CASSNGWSRGNGYTF
>once|TRBV4-1|TRBJ1-3|15|TRBD1
TGCGCCAGCAGCCAAGAGGACAGGGGGGGAAACACCATATATTTT
CASSQEDRGGNTIYF
>-|TRBV24-1|TRBJ2-1|15|TRBD1
TGTGCCACCAGTGATCCTGGACAGGTTTTCGGGGAGCAGTTCTTC
CATSDPGQVFGEQFF
>-|TRBV18|TRBJ2-1|14|-
TGTGCCAGCGAGCCTAGTATCCTCTACAATGAGCAGTTCTTC
CASEPSILYNEQFF
>-|TRBV10-2|TRBJ2-7|13|-
TGCGCCAGCAGCCCAGGGAACTCCTACGAGCAGTACTTC
CASSPGNSYEQYF
>-|TRBV28|TRBJ1-2|13|TRBD1
TGTGCCATCCAACCGGGACAGGCATATGGCTACACCTTC
CAIQPGQAYGYTF